The subject of this entry is one T cell receptor (beta chain). Its antigen has not been determined. No quality values exist for individual bases; no much larger clone is one base distant. Data came from an Illumina HiSeq 1500. TCRdb passed the public sequencing reads through fastp at Q25 and MiXCR, retaining productive beta sequences. Entries that share a CDR3 protein sequence are merged under the most common genes and DNA. Present in this sample are around 740,000 distinct CDR3 sequences, 35% to 45% of which were seen just once. The ten largest make up around 2.6% of the sample. This sample was taken from a study of T cell repertoires in cytomegalovirus infection (dated by TCRdb to 2018 to 2020). With regard to the full study: Donor HLA type was relevant to the analysis, as public TCR beta signatures indicated carriage of CMV infection together with the matching HLA type.

Counted from cysteine to phenylalanine, this CDR3 has 10 amino acids. The CDR3 DNA has 30 bases and is translated from base 1. Deletion took 4 bases off V and 4 bases off J, with a span of 4 bases between the germline ends. Per the germline V gene, SQVTM is the CDR1 and ANQGSEA is the CDR2. The paper's findings and limits, for the study overall: The ex vivo response was dominated by HLA-C-restricted CMV-specific TCR beta clonotypes, and the single most frequent clonotype in two of eight donors was supplied by these HLA-C-restricted clonotypes. Cumulative frequency of public TCR beta family members discriminated carriers of CMV infection plus the relevant HLA type in this cohort and an independent approximately 340-donor cohort.

Source material: PBMCs. The rearrangement combines TRBV29-1 with TRBJ1-1; no confident D gene assignment can be made. This sequence was found in a human donor in good health (CMV status not recorded). Some clones in this sample may be carry-over from other donors' samples. The bases read TGCAGCGTTGTCTTCACTGAAGCTTTCTTT. Its protein is CSVVFTEAFF.